The sequence of this T cell receptor (beta chain) was determined in a study of blood T cell repertoires in COVID-19. Sequenced by immunoSEQ multiplex PCR; TCRdb stores in-frame clones only, minus some. The sample lists 150,000 or so clones; 75% to 85% were seen once. The specimen sequenced was peripheral blood. This sequence was found in a man aged 60 to 69 with active or convalescent COVID-19.

The CDR3 spells CASSNSPRGDTQYF. Written as DNA, the CDR3 is TGTGCCAGCAGTAATTCACCTCGCGGAGATACGCAGTATTTT. The chain couples TRBV25-1 to TRBJ2-3; D uncertain. Germline CDR1 reads MGHDK; CDR2 reads SYGVNS. V dropped 5 bases and J dropped 5 bases, with 14 bases sitting between them. The CDR3 consists of 14 residues.